This entry features one TCR beta chain sequence. The CDR3 is cut off 3 residues early in the read; its end comes from the germline J gene. This sample was included in a study of T cells in women clearing cervical HPV infection. Germline V lookup: CDR1 DFQATT, CDR2 SNEGSKA (reference sequence). V lost 2 bases and J lost 5, with 9 bases in between. This CDR3 is built from 13 residues. Clones were sequenced by immunoSEQ multiplex PCR, and TCRdb holds only the in-frame ones, with some missing. The listing records around 35,000 clones. The specimen sequenced was blood buffy coat. The chain employs TRBV20-1 and TRBJ1-4; D is undetermined. This TCR came from a woman aged 18 to 75 with a cervical HPV16 infection that either progressed to CIN3+ or cleared (not recorded which). CDR3 region: CSARSGENEKLFF. CDR3 DNA (partial): TGCAGTGCTAGATCCGGGGAGAATGAAAAA.